One and the same sample provided the 12 T cell receptor beta chains below, sequenced in a study of blood T cell repertoires in COVID-19. TCRdb keeps only in-frame clones here, not all; method: immunoSEQ multiplex PCR. The data contain 280,000 or so clones, approximately 81% of them singletons. The specimen was PBMCs or T cells enriched from blood (not recorded which). Receptor source: a woman between 45 and 65 years old who had recovered from COVID-19.

The chain couples TRBV5-8 to TRBJ1-5; D is unresolved. CDR3 size: 16 residues. The V end was cut by 2 bases, the J end by 0 bases, with 12 bases between. CDR1 SGHTS and CDR2 YDEGEE come from the germline V gene. The CDR3 DNA follows: TGTGCCAGCAGCTTAAGGTCGGGTTATAGCAATCAGCCCCAGCATTTT. Translating it yields CASSLRSGYSNQPQHF.

This sequence joins TRBV10-3 and TRBJ1-1; D is ambiguous. The CDR3 is made up of 13 amino acids. Trimming pared 8 bases from V and 0 bases from J, leaving 10 bases between. The germline CDR1 and CDR2 sequences are ENHRY and SYGVKD. The CDR3 region has the DNA TGTGCCATCGAGGAGGGTCTGAACACTGAAGCTTTCTTT. Protein product: CAIEEGLNTEAFF.

The gene calls are TRBV6-6 and TRBJ1-6; D unresolved. This CDR3 has 19 residues. CDR1 is MNHNY and CDR2 is SVGAGI in the germline V gene (reference sequence). V dropped 6 bases and J dropped 0 bases, with 21 bases sitting between them. The CDR3 DNA is TGTGCCAGCAGCCGACCCTCTTCCGGGGAAAGCTCCTATAATTCACCCCTCCACTTT. It encodes CASSRPSSGESSYNSPLHF.

The V call is TRBV7-9, the J call TRBJ2-5; the match to TRBD1 covers 9 bases. CDR1 and CDR2 from the germline V gene are SEHNR and FQNEAQ (reference sequence). This CDR3 is 14 amino acids long. Germline trimming cut 8 bases from V and 3 bases from J; bases unmatched to any gene: 7. The CDR3 region is CASSVTGGEETQYF. Written as DNA, the CDR3 is TGTGCCAGCTCGGTGACAGGGGGTGAAGAGACCCAGTACTTC.

In its sample, this clone was seen once. V and J are TRBV25-1 and TRBJ1-6; D not certain. Germline V gene lookup returns CDR1 MGHDK and CDR2 SYGVNS. This CDR3 comprises 14 residues. V lost 0 bases to trimming and J lost 6 bases, with 6 bases between them. The CDR3 protein is CASSEYYSNSPLHF. The CDR3 DNA reads TGTGCCAGCAGTGAATATTACAGTAATTCACCCCTCCACTTT. The full variable domain, in which reference TRBV25-1 and TRBJ1-6 provide the parts outside the CDR3, is EADIYQTPRYLVIGTGKKITLECSQTMGHDKMYWYQQDPGMELHLIHYSYGVNSTEKGDLSSESTVSRIRTEHFPLTLESARPSHTSQYLCASSEYYSNSPLHFGNGTRLTVT.

CDR3 protein: CASTGGGWNQPQHF. CDR3 in DNA: TGTGCCAGTACGGGGGGTGGGTGGAATCAGCCCCAGCATTTT. The chain uses TRBV19 and TRBJ1-5; D might be TRBD1 (5 bases). Germline-derived CDR1 and CDR2 are LNHDA and SQIVND (reference sequence). V was pared by 7 bases and J by 4 bases, with 14 bases between. The CDR3 is 14 residues long.

The table lists this clone with many counts. This chain uses TRBV27 with TRBJ2-5; 9 bases align to TRBD2. Germline CDR1 and CDR2: MNHEY and SMNVEV (reference sequence). The trim removed 2 bases at V and 5 bases at J, leaving 9 bases unmatched. CDR3 size: 16 residues. CDR3: CASSLNGGGAAETQYF. CDR3 nucleotide sequence: TGTGCCAGCAGTTTAAACGGCGGGGGGGCCGCGGAGACCCAGTACTTC.

The rearrangement links TRBV18 to TRBJ1-2; D may be TRBD1 (5 bases). Germline CDR1 reads KGHSH; CDR2 reads LQKENI. CDR3 length: 14 amino acids. Trimming took 3 bases from V and 3 from J, leaving 11 bases between them. CDR3 sequence: CASSPRRGDYGYTF. CDR3 DNA sequence: TGTGCCAGCTCACCTAGGCGGGGGGACTATGGCTACACCTTC.

The rearrangement uses TRBV4-1 and TRBJ2-7, with 8 bases fitting TRBD2. CDR3 length: 16 residues. Germline CDR1 reads MGHRA; CDR2 reads YSYEKL. After removal of 1 base from V and 3 bases from J, the junction contained 8 bases not matched to a gene. CDR3 coding DNA: TGCGCCAGCAGCCAAGGCCCTAGCGGGCTCTACTACGAGCAGTACTTC. Translation: CASSQGPSGLYYEQYF.

V and J are TRBV25-1 and TRBJ1-4, with D perhaps TRBD1 (5 bases). Germline V gene sequence: CDR1 MGHDK, CDR2 SYGVNS. V lost 3 bases and J 0 bases, leaving 11 bases between the germline ends. The CDR3 is 16 amino acids. CDR3 loop: CASSDDTRATNEKLFF. DNA for the CDR3: TGTGCCAGCAGTGATGATACCAGGGCAACTAATGAAAAACTGTTTTTT.

This sequence joins TRBV9 and TRBJ2-3, with D perhaps matching TRBD1 (6 bases). The germline CDR1 and CDR2 sequences are SGDLS and YYNGEE. The CDR3 totals 14 residues. V lost 7 bases and J lost 4, with 16 bases in between. The CDR3 DNA follows: TGTGCCAGCCGAGGGGGAGTGTCAGCAGATACGCAGTATTTT. Its protein product is CASRGGVSADTQYF.

V gene TRBV3-1 (or the pseudogene TRBV3-2) combines with J gene TRBJ2-7; the D gene is possibly TRBD2 (5 bases). Germline CDR1 LGHDT, CDR2 YNNKEL (reference sequence). Trimming removed 4 bases from V and 1 base from J, with 17 bases in between. The CDR3 has 16 amino acids. The CDR3 protein is CASSLLAGGFSYEQYF. CDR3 DNA sequence: TGTGCCAGCAGCCTCCTGGCTGGAGGTTTTTCCTACGAGCAGTACTTC.